The clone carrying this TCR beta chain was seen a handful of times. Its cognate antigen is unknown. The data belong to a study of CD8 T cells in ankylosing spondylitis. The study, taken as a whole, reports: Disease-linked clones, CD8+, were relatively rare in peripheral blood. Among TCR beta sequences, a motif of roughly 8 highly homologous variants appeared characteristic of ankylosing spondylitis blood.

The CDR3 extends over 17 amino acids. Germline assignment: CDR1 DFQATT and CDR2 SNEGSKA (reference sequence). The J segment lost 4 bases and the V segment lost 0 bases, leaving 10 bases of the junction unmatched. Library preparation for TCR beta used quantitative 5'-RACE with molecular barcodes. MiXCR was run by TCRdb on the 5' RACE reads, yielding one entry per CDR3 protein. The sample includes approximately 35,000 distinct CDR3 sequences, 10% to 15% of them seen just once. The TCR originated in a male donor with ankylosing spondylitis. This chain connects TRBV20-1 to TRBJ2-2; TRBD1 aligns across 8 bases. Sequencing was done on a sample of synovial fluid, either unsorted or a sorted T cell fraction (not recorded which). The chain's CDR3 is CSARDQLTGEVTGELFF. The DNA of the CDR3 is TGCAGTGCTAGAGATCAATTGACAGGGGAAGTCACCGGGGAGCTGTTTTTT.